The 27 T cell receptor beta chains below come from one sample, sequenced in a study of blood T cell repertoires in COVID-19. The table came from immunoSEQ multiplex PCR; TCRdb's copy has only in-frame clones and leaves some out. This sample has about 56,000 clones, with just under 75% found just once. The sequenced sample consisted of peripheral blood. All receptors come from a woman aged 65 to 85 with COVID-19, enrolled during active disease.

V is TRBV12-3 or TRBV12-4 and J is TRBJ2-6; no firm D call. V lost 6 bases and J 2 bases, leaving 5 bases between the germline ends. This CDR3 comprises 13 residues. The CDR3 spells CASSPTGANVLTF. The CDR3 bases are TGTGCCAGCAGCCCTACTGGGGCCAACGTCCTGACTTTC.

The chain combines TRBV27 with TRBJ1-6; 7 positions agree with TRBD1. The CDR3 contains 13 residues. The germline V gene has CDR1 MNHEY and CDR2 SMNVEV (reference sequence). V gave up 4 bases and J gave up 12 bases; unmatched junction bases: 6. The chain's CDR3 is CASSSGTEGPLHF. CDR3 DNA sequence: TGTGCCAGCAGTTCCGGGACAGAGGGACCCCTCCACTTT.

The genes are TRBV3-1 (or the pseudogene TRBV3-2) and TRBJ1-2; perhaps TRBD1 as D (5 bases). Germline CDR1 and CDR2: LGHDT and YNNKEL (reference sequence). This CDR3 region has 15 residues. V shed 0 bases and J shed 6 bases, with 14 bases lying between them. CDR3 DNA sequence: TGTGCCAGCAGCCAAGATCGCAGGGCTAAAAATGGCTACACCTTC. Amino acid sequence: CASSQDRRAKNGYTF.

This chain connects TRBV21-1 to TRBJ2-1; the D segment call TRBD2 is taken from the table without a DNA check. TRBV21-1 counts as a pseudogene. The CDR3 has 14 residues. The CDR3 loop is CASPSSGSGNEQFF. CDR3 DNA: TGTGCCAGCCCCAGCAGCGGGAGCGGCAATGAGCAGTTCTTC.

A single count supports this clone. The CDR3 coding sequence is TGTGCCAGCAGCTTGAGGACAGGAGAAGCTTTCTTT. Translation gives CASSLRTGEAFF. This chain links TRBV5-8 with TRBJ1-1; 7 positions agree with TRBD1. Germline CDR1 and CDR2: SGHTS and YDEGEE. CDR3 length equals 12 residues. Trimming cost V 1 base and J 8 bases; bases outside gene matches: 2. Filled out from reference TRBV5-8 and TRBJ1-1, the complete variable domain reads EAGVTQSPTHLIKTRGQQATLRCSPISGHTSVYWYQQALGLGLQFLLWYDEGEERNRGNFPPRFSGRQFPNYSSELNVNALELEDSALYLCASSLRTGEAFFGQGTRLTVV.

The J gene is TRBJ2-7, the V gene TRBV28; 7 bases line up with TRBD2. CDR1 and CDR2 from the germline V gene are MDHEN and SYDVKM. The CDR3 runs to 16 residues. The junction had 17 bases not matched to a gene; V was cut back by 9 bases and J by 3 bases. For the CDR3, the DNA is TGTGCCAGTAATAGGGAGGGGTTTAATTTAGGCTACGAGCAGTACTTC. This encodes CASNREGFNLGYEQYF.

This chain joins TRBV12-3 or TRBV12-4 and TRBJ2-7; 10 bases are shared with TRBD2. The CDR3 loop spans 13 amino acids. Trimming cost V 8 bases and J 0 bases; bases outside gene matches: 1. This CDR3 reads CASSSGGSYEQYF. DNA for the CDR3: TGTGCCAGCTCTAGCGGGGGCTCCTACGAGCAGTACTTC.

The chain combines TRBV23-1 with TRBJ2-6; maybe TRBD2 (5 bases). TRBV23-1 is noted as an ORF with a role that remains uncertain. V lost 4 bases and J lost 0, with 13 bases in between. The CDR3 consists of 17 residues. Here the CDR3 reads CASSLGEMSSGANVLTF. The CDR3, as DNA: TGCGCCAGCAGTCTTGGGGAGATGAGCTCTGGGGCCAACGTCCTGACTTTC.

This clone has a count of ten or more. The V call is TRBV5-1, the J call TRBJ1-1; 10 bases are a match to TRBD1. The CDR3 runs 16 residues. V dropped 2 bases and J dropped 4; count of bases not matched to a gene: 8. In germline, CDR1 is SGHRS, CDR2 YFSETQ. The CDR3 nucleotides read TGCGCCAGCAGCTTCCCGACAGGGGGCGCGTCCACTGAAGCTTTCTTT. This translates into CASSFPTGGASTEAFF. Full variable domain (outside the CDR3, taken from reference TRBV5-1 and TRBJ1-1): KAGVTQTPRYLIKTRGQQVTLSCSPISGHRSVSWYQQTPGQGLQFLFEYFSETQRNKGNFPGRFSGRQFSNSRSEMNVSTLELGDSALYLCASSFPTGGASTEAFFGQGTRLTVV.

This clone was found many times. The rearrangement links TRBV27 to TRBJ1-2; 9 bases align to TRBD1. The ends lost 5 bases at V and 7 bases at J; junction bases unmatched: 5. CDR1 is MNHEY and CDR2 is SMNVEV in the germline V gene (reference sequence). There are 13 residues in the CDR3. DNA of the CDR3: TGTGCCAGCAGTCTCCGGACAGGGGCTGGCTACACCTTC. It specifies CASSLRTGAGYTF.

This clone was seen just once. The junction departs from germline at one end; a sequencing error may be responsible. The chain employs TRBV4-1 and TRBJ1-2, with D uncertain. Germline-derived CDR1 and CDR2 are MGHRA and YSYEKL. The CDR3 is 14 residues long. CDR3 coding DNA: TGCGCCAGCAGCCAAGATAGCGGCGGACCGTCACGGCGGTTC. As protein: CASSQDSGGPSRRF.

V is TRBV7-2 and J is TRBJ1-4, with D unclear. V lost 5 bases to trimming and J lost 0 bases, with 7 bases between them. Germline assignment: CDR1 SGHTA and CDR2 FQGNSA. The CDR3 covers 14 residues. The CDR3 region has the DNA TGTGCCAGCAGCCCCGCGGCAACTAATGAAAAACTGTTTTTT. Translating it yields CASSPAATNEKLFF. The full variable domain, completed using reference TRBV7-2 and TRBJ1-4, is GAGVSQSPSNKVTEKGKDVELRCDPISGHTALYWYRQSLGQGLEFLIYFQGNSAPDKSGLPSDRFSAERTGGSVSTLTIQRTQQEDSAVYLCASSPAATNEKLFFGSGTQLSVL.

The chain employs TRBV3-1 (or the pseudogene TRBV3-2) and TRBJ2-4, with D tentatively TRBD1 (6 bases). Germline loops: CDR1 LGHDT, CDR2 YNNKEL (reference sequence). This CDR3 spans 16 amino acids. The V gene lost 2 bases and the J gene lost 2 bases, with 13 bases spanning the gap. CDR3 protein: CASSQLPGDPKNIQYF. The CDR3 DNA reads TGTGCCAGCAGCCAACTACCAGGGGATCCCAAAAACATTCAGTACTTC.

The chain links TRBV19 to TRBJ1-4; TRBD1 aligns across 7 bases. V shed 7 bases, J shed 8 bases, and the junction held 7 bases outside the gene matches. Germline loops: CDR1 LNHDA, CDR2 SQIVND (reference sequence). The CDR3 consists of 13 residues. The CDR3 region is CASNPRQGEKLFF. The DNA of the CDR3 is TGTGCCAGTAACCCTCGACAGGGAGAAAAACTGTTTTTT.

A few counts support this clone. This chain connects TRBV19 to TRBJ2-2; possibly TRBD1 for D (6 bases). The CDR3 runs 14 residues. CDR1 LNHDA and CDR2 SQIVND come from the germline V gene (reference sequence). Between the trimmed V and J ends, which lost 3 bases and 4 bases, there was a span of 9 bases. The CDR3 region has the DNA TGTGCCAGTAGTATGACAGGAGCCACCGGGGAGCTGTTTTTT. Amino acids: CASSMTGATGELFF.

The chain employs TRBV19 and TRBJ2-5; possible D gene TRBD2, 7 bases. This CDR3 contains 14 residues. With 10 bases removed from V and 1 base from J, the gap between germline ends came to 16 bases. The V gene's germline CDR1 is LNHDA and CDR2 SQIVND (reference sequence). CDR3: CANEEGGTQETQYF. The CDR3, as DNA: TGTGCCAATGAAGAGGGGGGGACCCAAGAGACCCAGTACTTC. Filled out from reference TRBV19 and TRBJ2-5, the complete variable domain reads DGGITQSPKYLFRKEGQNVTLSCEQNLNHDAMYWYRQDPGQGLRLIYYSQIVNDFQKGDIAEGYSVSREKKESFPLTVTSAQKNPTAFYLCANEEGGTQETQYFGPGTRLLVL.

The V gene is TRBV7-9, the J gene TRBJ1-1; 7 bases match TRBD1. CDR1 and CDR2 from the germline V gene are SEHNR and FQNEAQ (reference sequence). V lost 5 bases and J lost 9; bases outside the gene matches: 9. CDR3 length: 13 residues. CDR3 DNA sequence: TGTGCCAGCAGCAATCTAGGACAGGACAAAGCTTTCTTT. This gives the protein CASSNLGQDKAFF. The full variable domain, rest sourced from reference TRBV7-9 and TRBJ1-1, is DTGVSQNPRHKITKRGQNVTFRCDPISEHNRLYWYRQTLGQGPEFLTYFQNEAQLEKSRLLSDRFSAERPKGSFSTLEIQRTEQGDSAMYLCASSNLGQDKAFFGQGTRLTVV.

This chain uses TRBV5-1 with TRBJ1-4; no firm D call. The V gene lost 5 bases and the J gene lost 0 bases, with 8 bases spanning the gap. CDR1 SGHRS and CDR2 YFSETQ come from the germline V gene. This CDR3 region has 14 residues. DNA for the CDR3: TGCGCCAGCAGGGAGGGCCCAACTAATGAAAAACTGTTTTTT. It is translated as CASREGPTNEKLFF.

V usage is TRBV11-2 and J usage is TRBJ2-5; D perhaps matches TRBD1 (6 bases). Deletions cut 5 bases from V and 3 bases from J, with 16 bases between. The CDR3 totals 15 residues. Germline CDR1 and CDR2: SGHAT and FQNNGV. The CDR3 DNA reads TGTGCCAGCAGCCGATTATCTCGGACAGAAGAGACCCAGTACTTC. This translates into CASSRLSRTEETQYF.

This clone was seen a few times. The chain joins TRBV5-1 to TRBJ1-3, with a tentative D call TRBD1 (5 bases). Germline CDR1 is SGHRS and CDR2 is YFSETQ. Trimming pared 0 bases from V and 4 bases from J, leaving 14 bases between. The CDR3 is 16 amino acids. This CDR3 is CASSLVAGLGGNTIYF. DNA of the CDR3: TGCGCCAGCAGCTTGGTGGCGGGGCTCGGGGGAAACACCATATATTTT.

The CDR3 DNA follows: TGCGCCAGCAGCCAAGTTGGTCAGGGTGAAAAACTGTTTTTT. Protein sequence: CASSQVGQGEKLFF. The rearrangement links TRBV4-3 to TRBJ1-4; TRBD1 might be the D (5 bases). Germline-derived CDR1 and CDR2 are LGHNA and YSLEER. The CDR3 totals 14 residues. V was shortened by 1 base and J by 7 bases, with 10 bases between the two germline ends.

This clone has only a few counts. The chain has TRBV2 and TRBJ2-7; 12 bases match TRBD1. V lost 6 bases and J lost 4; bases outside the gene matches: 10. Germline V gives CDR1 SNHLY, CDR2 FYNNEI. The CDR3 runs 16 residues. The CDR3 coding sequence is TGTGCCAGCAGAAGAAGGGGGACAGGGGGCCCTTACGAGCAGTACTTC. As protein: CASRRRGTGGPYEQYF.

The chain links TRBV6-6 to TRBJ1-6, with D unclear. V gave up 0 bases and J gave up 7 bases, with 10 bases separating them. The CDR3 runs to 15 residues. Per the germline V gene, CDR1 is MNHNY and CDR2 is SVGAGI (reference sequence). The CDR3 loop is CASSYSRSGNSPLHF. The CDR3, as DNA: TGTGCCAGCAGTTACTCGAGGTCGGGGAATTCACCCCTCCACTTT.

The CDR3 protein is CSAGQGNTEAFF. Written as DNA, the CDR3 is TGCAGCGCTGGACAGGGGAACACTGAAGCTTTCTTT. The chain recombines TRBV29-1 with TRBJ1-1, with TRBD1 identical over 8 bases. CDR3 length: 12 residues. V dropped 7 bases and J dropped 1; count of bases not matched to a gene: 2. Germline-derived CDR1 and CDR2 are SQVTM and ANQGSEA.

V and J are TRBV25-1 and TRBJ1-3; no reliable D call. V lost 1 base to trimming and J lost 1 base, with 5 bases between them. This CDR3 has 14 amino acids. In germline, CDR1 is MGHDK, CDR2 SYGVNS. CDR3 nucleotide sequence: TGTGCCAGCAGTGAATCGGGATCTGGAAACACCATATATTTT. Its translation: CASSESGSGNTIYF.

This sequence joins TRBV7-8 and TRBJ2-3; maybe TRBD2 (6 bases). Trimming stripped 2 bases from V and 10 bases from J, with 34 bases between. CDR3 length equals 20 residues. Germline CDR1 and CDR2: SGHVS and FQNEAQ. CDR3 sequence: CASSLWRNTESGDPLHAQYF. In DNA form, the CDR3 reads TGTGCCAGCAGCTTATGGAGGAACACGGAATCGGGAGATCCCCTCCATGCGCAGTATTTT.

As to this clone: Relative to the germline gene, one junction end is altered; a read error may explain this. The chain's CDR3 is CASRAGQGAQSAF. The CDR3 DNA reads as TGTGCCAGCAGAGCCGGACAGGGCGCCCAGTCAGCCTTC. This chain joins TRBV6-5 and TRBJ1-2; 8 nucleotides align to TRBD1. The CDR3 runs to 13 residues. Germline V CDR1 and CDR2: MNHEY, SVGAGI.